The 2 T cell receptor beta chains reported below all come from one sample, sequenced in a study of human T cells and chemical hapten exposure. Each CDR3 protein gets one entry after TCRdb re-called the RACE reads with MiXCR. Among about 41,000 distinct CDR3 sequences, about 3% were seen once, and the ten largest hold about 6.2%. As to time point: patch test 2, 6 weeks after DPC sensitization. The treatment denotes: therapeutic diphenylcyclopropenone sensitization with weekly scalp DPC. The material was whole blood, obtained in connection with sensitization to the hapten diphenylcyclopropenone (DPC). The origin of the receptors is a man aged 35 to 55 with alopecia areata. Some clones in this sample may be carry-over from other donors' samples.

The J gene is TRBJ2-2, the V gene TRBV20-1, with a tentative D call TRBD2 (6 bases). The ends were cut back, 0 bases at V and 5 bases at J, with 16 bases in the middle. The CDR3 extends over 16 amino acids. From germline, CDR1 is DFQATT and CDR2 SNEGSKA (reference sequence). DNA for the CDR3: TGCAGTGCTAGAGATCTCACCCTCGGGAGTACCGGGGAGCTGTTTTTT. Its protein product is CSARDLTLGSTGELFF.

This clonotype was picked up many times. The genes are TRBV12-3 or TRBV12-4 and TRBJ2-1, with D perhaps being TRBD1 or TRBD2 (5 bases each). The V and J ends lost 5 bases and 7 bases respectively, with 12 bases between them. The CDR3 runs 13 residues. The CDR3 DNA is TGTGCCAGCAGTAGGGGAGCTGTAAATGAGCAGTTCTTC. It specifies CASSRGAVNEQFF.